This T cell receptor (beta chain) stems from a study of CD8+CD57+ T cells in acquired aplastic anemia. Overall study: Average DNA yield from sorted CD4+ and CD8+ cells was around 3.2 ug.

This clonotype was found many times. Whoever was chosen for sequencing had shown CD8+CD57+ cell expansion by flow cytometry. Every one of the patients had aplastic anemia (severe, acquired). CDR3 and TCR beta VDJ profiling relied on a genomic DNA template. In TCRdb, the reads were re-called with MiXCR into one record per CDR3 protein. Of 160,000 or so distinct CDR3 sequences listed, around half are singletons. CDR1 is SGHVS and CDR2 is FNYEAQ in the germline V gene. The CDR3 consists of 15 residues. Trimming cost V 6 bases and J 2 bases, with 14 bases left between them. The receptor comes from a human donor with aplastic anemia. The chain employs TRBV7-6 and TRBJ1-3, with D unclear. Sequencing input: sorted CD4+, CD8+, or CD8+CD57+ T cells (not recorded which) from PBMCs. The DNA of the CDR3 is TGTGCCAGCAGTTCCCGGCGGGCGGCTGGAAACACCATATATTTT. Its protein product is CASSSRRAAGNTIYF.